This TCR beta chain is drawn from a study of OX40 agonist ivuxolimab in advanced cancers. For the study at large: Eligibility admitted prior anti-PD-1, anti-PD-L1 or anti-CTLA-4 therapy; roughly 37% had some.

Trimming cost V 6 bases and J 1 base, with 9 bases left between them. CDR1 and CDR2 from the germline V gene are MNHEY and SVGAGI. The CDR3 runs 13 residues. Sequencing was performed with immunoSEQ multiplex PCR; in TCRdb, only in-frame clones are kept and a portion is missing. Among tens of thousands of clones listed, 70% to 90% were seen once. This receptor was obtained from an adult with an advanced solid tumor such as melanoma, head and neck, liver or kidney cancer. The V gene is TRBV6-5, the J gene TRBJ1-1; D remains ambiguous. Here the sequenced sample was CD4+ or CD8+ T cells sorted from blood, taken in a trial of the OX40 agonist ivuxolimab. The CDR3 spells CASSPTENTEAFF. The CDR3 bases are TGTGCCAGCAGCCCCACAGAGAACACTGAAGCTTTCTTT.